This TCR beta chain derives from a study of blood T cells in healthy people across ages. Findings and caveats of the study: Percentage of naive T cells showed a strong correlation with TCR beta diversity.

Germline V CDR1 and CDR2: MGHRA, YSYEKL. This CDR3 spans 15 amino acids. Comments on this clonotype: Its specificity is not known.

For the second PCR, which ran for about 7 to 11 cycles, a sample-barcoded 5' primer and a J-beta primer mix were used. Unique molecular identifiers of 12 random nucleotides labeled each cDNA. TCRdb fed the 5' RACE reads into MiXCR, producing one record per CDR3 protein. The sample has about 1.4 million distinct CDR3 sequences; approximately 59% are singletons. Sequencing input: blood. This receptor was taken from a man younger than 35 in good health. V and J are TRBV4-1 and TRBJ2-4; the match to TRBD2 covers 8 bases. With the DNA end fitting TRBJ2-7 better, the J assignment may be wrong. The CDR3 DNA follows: TGCGCCAGCAGCCAAGGGTCTAGCGGGTTCTACGAGCAGTACTTC. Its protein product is CASSQGSSGFYEQYF.